A single sample is the source of the 15 T cell receptor beta chains below, sequenced in a study of T cell responses to AZD1222 COVID-19 vaccine. Sequencing used immunoSEQ multiplex PCR; TCRdb keeps in-frame clones, though not all of them. The sample lists roughly 77,000 clones, about nine tenths seen once, with 3.3% in the top ten. Sample: peripheral blood, taken 28 days after the second AZD1222 dose. Receptors were obtained from an adult who received the AZD1222 COVID-19 vaccine.

The rearrangement joins TRBV29-1 to TRBJ2-3; D is unclear. V lost 4 bases, J lost 6 bases, and 14 bases lay in between. This CDR3 is built from 13 residues. The V gene's germline CDR1 is SQVTM and CDR2 ANQGSEA. The CDR3 coding sequence is TGCAGCGTTGCGGTGCAGGTCGGGGATACGCAGTATTTT. It codes for CSVAVQVGDTQYF.

The rearrangement uses TRBV10-2 and TRBJ2-5; 7 nucleotides line up with TRBD1. The CDR3 has 15 amino acids. The junction had 7 bases not matched to a gene; V was cut back by 4 bases and J by 2 bases. The germline V gene has CDR1 WSHSY and CDR2 SAAADI. CDR3 DNA sequence: TGCGCCAGCAGTGGCCTGACAGGGCCTCAAGAGACCCAGTACTTC. It translates to CASSGLTGPQETQYF.

The chain joins TRBV6-1 to TRBJ1-1, with D perhaps matching TRBD1 (5 bases). The CDR3 is 14 amino acids. Trimming pared 1 base from V and 6 bases from J, leaving 12 bases between. Germline V CDR1 and CDR2: MNHNS, SASEGT. CDR3 sequence reads: CASSEEGWLPEAFF. The CDR3 DNA sequence: TGTGCCAGCAGTGAAGAGGGGTGGCTGCCTGAAGCTTTCTTT.

The genes are TRBV27 and TRBJ1-3; 7 nucleotides align to TRBD1. The V gene end was trimmed by 3 bases and the J gene end by 10 bases; junction bases not matched to a gene: 6. Germline V gene data show CDR1 as MNHEY and CDR2 as SMNVEV (reference sequence). The CDR3 is 13 residues long. The CDR3 DNA sequence: TGTGCCAGCAGTTTGGAGAGGGGGCTAACCATATATTTT. Its protein is CASSLERGLTIYF.

This chain joins TRBV4-2 and TRBJ2-7; D may be TRBD1 (6 bases). Per the germline V gene, CDR1 is LGHNA and CDR2 is YNFKEQ. V was shortened by 0 bases and J by 6 bases, with 15 bases between the two germline ends. CDR3 length equals 15 residues. This CDR3 is CASSQDPGQLVEQYF. Here the CDR3 DNA reads TGTGCCAGCAGCCAAGATCCGGGACAACTCGTCGAGCAGTACTTC.

This rearrangement joins TRBV7-2 to TRBJ1-5, with D maybe TRBD1 (5 bases). The V gene lost 5 bases and the J gene lost 0 bases, with 14 bases spanning the gap. The CDR3 runs to 16 residues. CDR1 and CDR2 from the germline V gene are SGHTA and FQGNSA. In DNA form, the CDR3 reads TGTGCCAGCAGCACACAGGCCACCTATAGCAATCAGCCCCAGCATTTT. Translated, it gives CASSTQATYSNQPQHF.

The rearrangement links TRBV5-1 to TRBJ2-7; D ambiguous. V lost 4 bases and J lost 0, with 14 bases in between. CDR3 length equals 15 residues. Germline lookup yields CDR1 SGHRS and CDR2 YFSETQ. As DNA, the CDR3 is TGCGCCAGCAGCGAACGAGACTTAAGCTCCTACGAGCAGTACTTC. This gives the protein CASSERDLSSYEQYF.

This chain connects TRBV11-2 to TRBJ1-5; D remains unclear. This CDR3 is built from 13 residues. Deletions cut 2 bases from V and 4 bases from J, with 6 bases between. Germline V lookup: CDR1 SGHAT, CDR2 FQNNGV. The CDR3 spells CASSLLLNQPQHF. The CDR3 nucleotides read TGTGCCAGCAGCTTATTACTGAATCAGCCCCAGCATTTT.

This chain connects TRBV7-9 to TRBJ2-1; the D is unclear. Trimming left V 11 bases short and J 0 bases short, with 14 bases between. Germline assignment: CDR1 SEHNR and CDR2 FQNEAQ (reference sequence). This CDR3 spans 14 amino acids. CDR3 in DNA: TGTGCCCTAGGCCGCAGGACCTCCTACAATGAGCAGTTCTTC. Its protein product is CALGRRTSYNEQFF.

This CDR3 reads CASSLSPRGSTDTQYF. CDR3 coding DNA: TGTGCCAGCAGCCTCTCTCCTCGGGGGAGCACAGATACGCAGTATTTT. The genes are TRBV6-4 and TRBJ2-3, with D tentatively TRBD2 (6 bases). Germline CDR1 reads MRHNA; CDR2 reads SNTAGT. The CDR3 length is 16 residues. Trimming pared 6 bases from V and 0 bases from J, leaving 16 bases between.

The rearrangement joins TRBV10-3 to TRBJ2-7; 7 bases are a match to TRBD1. Trimming removed 6 bases from V and 2 bases from J; junction bases left unmatched: 4. Germline assignment: CDR1 ENHRY and CDR2 SYGVKD. The CDR3 runs 13 residues. The DNA of the CDR3 is TGTGCCATCAGGGGGGACAGTCCCTACGAGCAGTACTTC. It yields the protein CAIRGDSPYEQYF.

The J gene is TRBJ1-4, the V gene TRBV27; D not resolved. Trimming cost V 5 bases and J 1 base, with 11 bases left between them. CDR1 is MNHEY and CDR2 is SMNVEV in the germline V gene (reference sequence). The CDR3 has 15 amino acids. The CDR3 bases are TGTGCCAGCAGTGCGAGGAGGGAAACTAATGAAAAACTGTTTTTT. Translated: CASSARRETNEKLFF. The complete variable domain, with remaining parts taken from reference TRBV27 and TRBJ1-4, reads EAQVTQNPRYLITVTGKKLTVTCSQNMNHEYMSWYRQDPGLGLRQIYYSMNVEVTDKGDVPEGYKVSRKEKRNFPLILESPSPNQTSLYFCASSARRETNEKLFFGSGTQLSVL.

V and J are TRBV11-3 and TRBJ2-1, with D possibly matching TRBD2 (6 bases). Trimming cost V 0 bases and J 5 bases, with 11 bases left between them. The length of the CDR3 is 15 residues. Germline-derived CDR1 and CDR2 are SGHNT and YENEEA. CDR3 amino acids: CASSLEGTRDNEQFF. CDR3 nucleotides: TGTGCCAGCAGCTTAGAAGGGACTCGGGACAATGAGCAGTTCTTC. Supplemented by reference TRBV11-3 and TRBJ2-1, the full variable domain reads EAGVVQSPRYKIIEKKQPVAFWCNPISGHNTLYWYLQNLGQGPELLIRYENEEAVDDSQLPKDRFSAERLKGVDSTLKIQPAELGDSAVYLCASSLEGTRDNEQFFGPGTRLTVL.

The chain couples TRBV19 to TRBJ1-6; D is unclear. V shed 3 bases and J shed 11 bases, with 8 bases lying between them. The V gene's germline CDR1 is LNHDA and CDR2 SQIVND (reference sequence). The CDR3 has 12 residues. The CDR3 coding sequence is TGTGCCAGTAGTATGGAGGGTGCACCCCTCCACTTT. It specifies CASSMEGAPLHF. Complete variable domain (other parts from reference TRBV19 and TRBJ1-6): DGGITQSPKYLFRKEGQNVTLSCEQNLNHDAMYWYRQDPGQGLRLIYYSQIVNDFQKGDIAEGYSVSREKKESFPLTVTSAQKNPTAFYLCASSMEGAPLHFGNGTRLTVT.

This chain connects TRBV7-9 to TRBJ1-1, with D uncertain. With 1 base removed from V and 8 bases from J, the gap between germline ends came to 2 bases. The CDR3 is 10 amino acids. The germline V gene has CDR1 SEHNR and CDR2 FQNEAQ (reference sequence). The CDR3: CASSLDEAFF. The CDR3 DNA is TGTGCCAGCAGCTTAGACGAAGCTTTCTTT.